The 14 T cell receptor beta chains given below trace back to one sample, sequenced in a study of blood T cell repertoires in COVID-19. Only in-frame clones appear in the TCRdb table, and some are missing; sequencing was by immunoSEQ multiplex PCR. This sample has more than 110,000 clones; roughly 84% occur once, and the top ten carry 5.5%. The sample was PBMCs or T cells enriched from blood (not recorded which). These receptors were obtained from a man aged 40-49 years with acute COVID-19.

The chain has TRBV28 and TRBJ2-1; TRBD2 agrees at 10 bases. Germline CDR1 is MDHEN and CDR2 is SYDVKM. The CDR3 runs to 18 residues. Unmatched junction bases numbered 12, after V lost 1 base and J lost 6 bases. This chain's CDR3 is CASSLFPGAAGGSNEQFF. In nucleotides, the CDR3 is TGTGCCAGCAGTTTATTCCCCGGTGCAGCGGGAGGGTCCAATGAGCAGTTCTTC.

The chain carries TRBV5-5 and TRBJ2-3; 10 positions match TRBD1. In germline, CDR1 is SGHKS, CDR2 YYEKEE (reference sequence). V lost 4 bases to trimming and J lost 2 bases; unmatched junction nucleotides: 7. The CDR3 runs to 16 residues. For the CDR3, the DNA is TGTGCCAGCAGCGCCCAGGGGACAGGGGCCACAGATACGCAGTATTTT. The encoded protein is CASSAQGTGATDTQYF.

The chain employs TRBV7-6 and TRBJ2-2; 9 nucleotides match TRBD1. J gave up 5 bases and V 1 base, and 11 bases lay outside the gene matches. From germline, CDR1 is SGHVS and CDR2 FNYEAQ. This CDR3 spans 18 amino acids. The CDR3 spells CASSLVRAGTGRTGELFF. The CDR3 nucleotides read TGTGCCAGCAGCTTAGTCCGGGCGGGGACAGGGCGGACCGGGGAGCTGTTTTTT.

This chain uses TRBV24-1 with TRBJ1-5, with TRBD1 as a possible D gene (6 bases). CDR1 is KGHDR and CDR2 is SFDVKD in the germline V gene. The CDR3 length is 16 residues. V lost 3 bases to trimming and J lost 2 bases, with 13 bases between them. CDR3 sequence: CATSDHRVGGNQPQHF. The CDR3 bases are TGTGCCACCAGTGATCACAGGGTTGGGGGCAATCAGCCCCAGCATTTT.

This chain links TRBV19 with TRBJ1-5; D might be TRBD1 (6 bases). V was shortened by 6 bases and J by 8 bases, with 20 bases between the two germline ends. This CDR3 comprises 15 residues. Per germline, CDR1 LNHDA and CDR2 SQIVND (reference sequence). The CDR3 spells CASRGWRGRVEPQHF. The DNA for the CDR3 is TGTGCCAGTAGGGGTTGGCGGGGGCGCGTGGAGCCCCAGCATTTT.

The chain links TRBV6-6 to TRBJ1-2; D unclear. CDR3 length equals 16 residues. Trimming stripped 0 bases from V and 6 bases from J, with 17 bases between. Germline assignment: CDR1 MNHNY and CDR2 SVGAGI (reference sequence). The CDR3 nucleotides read TGTGCCAGCAGTTACTCGACTTTCGCCCCTGGCGATGGCTACACCTTC. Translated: CASSYSTFAPGDGYTF.

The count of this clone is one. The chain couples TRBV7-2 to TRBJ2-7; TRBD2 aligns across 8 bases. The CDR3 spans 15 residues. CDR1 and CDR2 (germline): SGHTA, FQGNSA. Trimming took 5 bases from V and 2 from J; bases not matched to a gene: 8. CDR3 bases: TGTGCCAGCAGCCCCGGGGGGGGGCTCACCTACGAGCAGTACTTC. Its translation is CASSPGGGLTYEQYF.

CDR3 residues: CASSQGSRMGTEAFF. CDR3 nucleotides: TGTGCCAGCAGCCAAGGAAGCAGGATGGGCACTGAAGCTTTCTTT. The chain combines TRBV3-1 (or the pseudogene TRBV3-2) with TRBJ1-1; D gene uncertain. Germline values: CDR1 LGHDT, CDR2 YNNKEL (reference sequence). Between the trimmed V and J ends, which lost 1 base and 4 bases, there was a span of 13 bases. The CDR3 contains 15 residues.

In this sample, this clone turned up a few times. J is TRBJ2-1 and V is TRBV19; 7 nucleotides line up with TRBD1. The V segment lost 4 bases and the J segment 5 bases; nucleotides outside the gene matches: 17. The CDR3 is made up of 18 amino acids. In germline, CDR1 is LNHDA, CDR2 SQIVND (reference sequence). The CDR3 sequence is CASSSPPPGTARHNEQFF. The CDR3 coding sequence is TGTGCCAGTAGTAGTCCCCCCCCCGGGACAGCCCGACACAATGAGCAGTTCTTC.

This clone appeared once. CDR3 sequence reads: CASSPGTDGFYGYTF. The CDR3 DNA follows: TGTGCCAGCAGCCCCGGGACAGACGGTTTTTATGGCTACACCTTC. The chain has TRBV7-2 and TRBJ1-2, with 7 nucleotides matching TRBD1. CDR3 length: 15 residues. V dropped 5 bases and J dropped 5; count of bases not matched to a gene: 11. CDR1 is SGHTA, CDR2 FQGNSA, per germline. Together with reference TRBV7-2 and TRBJ1-2, the CDR3 gives the full variable domain: GAGVSQSPSNKVTEKGKDVELRCDPISGHTALYWYRQSLGQGLEFLIYFQGNSAPDKSGLPSDRFSAERTGGSVSTLTIQRTQQEDSAVYLCASSPGTDGFYGYTFGSGTRLTVV.

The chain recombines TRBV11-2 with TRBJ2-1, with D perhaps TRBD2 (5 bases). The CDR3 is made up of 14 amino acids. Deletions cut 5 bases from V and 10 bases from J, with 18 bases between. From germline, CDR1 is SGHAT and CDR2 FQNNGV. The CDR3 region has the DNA TGTGCCAGCAGCCCGGTAGCGTCCAATAGGGAGCAGTTCTTC. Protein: CASSPVASNREQFF.

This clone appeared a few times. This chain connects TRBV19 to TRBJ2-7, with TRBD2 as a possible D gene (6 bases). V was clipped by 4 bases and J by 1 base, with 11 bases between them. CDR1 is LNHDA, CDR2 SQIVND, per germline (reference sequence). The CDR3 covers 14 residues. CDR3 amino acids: CASSTIAASYEQYF. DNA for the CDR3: TGTGCCAGTAGTACCATAGCGGCATCCTACGAGCAGTACTTC.

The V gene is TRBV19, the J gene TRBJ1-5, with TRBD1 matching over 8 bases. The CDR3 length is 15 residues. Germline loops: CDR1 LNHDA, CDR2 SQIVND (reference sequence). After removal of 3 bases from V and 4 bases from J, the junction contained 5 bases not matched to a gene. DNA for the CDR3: TGTGCCAGTAGTATGTTACAGGGGGATAATCAGCCCCAGCATTTT. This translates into CASSMLQGDNQPQHF.

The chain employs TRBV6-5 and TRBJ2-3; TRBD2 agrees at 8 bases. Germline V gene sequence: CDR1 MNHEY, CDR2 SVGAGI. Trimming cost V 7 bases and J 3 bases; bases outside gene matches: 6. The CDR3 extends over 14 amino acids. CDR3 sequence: CASILSGETDTQYF. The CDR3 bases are TGTGCCAGCATCCTTAGCGGGGAGACAGATACGCAGTATTTT.